The 3 T cell receptor beta chains below were found in one sample sequenced in a study of T cells expressing NK-cell markers (dated by TCRdb to 2020 to 2021). The library came from 5' RACE. The reads were generated on an Illumina HiSeq 2000. After TCRdb reprocessed the reads, each CDR3 protein sequence was kept as one row, without DNA. This specimen's table enumerates about 390,000 distinct CDR3 sequences. Of the sample, about 11% is held by the ten largest clones. Sequencing used blood T cells: a sorted CD56 or NKG2C T cell subset, CD4+ or CD8+ T cells, or bulk PBMC T cells (not recorded which). These TCRs come from a woman in her forties or fifties in good health. Donor details come from another sample of the same person, matched by shared clones.

The chain employs TRBV6-1 and TRBJ1-3. CDR1 and CDR2 (germline): MNHNS, SASEGT. The CDR3 loop spans 15 amino acids. CDR3: CASSEQQGSGNTIYF.

The CDR3 sequence: CATSDLVREGYNEQFF. The chain links TRBV24-1 to TRBJ2-1; the TRBD2 assignment by TCRdb is unverifiable without DNA. Germline loops: CDR1 KGHDR, CDR2 SFDVKD. The length of the CDR3 is 16 residues.

The chain links TRBV6-5 to TRBJ1-1; the D call of TRBD1 rests on TCRdb alone, since no DNA is present to check it. The length of the CDR3 is 16 residues. In germline, CDR1 is MNHEY, CDR2 SVGAGI. This chain's CDR3 is CASSYVPTVGGTEAFF.